These 19 T cell receptor beta chains share one sample of origin, sequenced in a study of T cell responses to AZD1222 COVID-19 vaccine. Repertoires were generated with immunoSEQ multiplex PCR, while TCRdb's copy carries only in-frame clones and drops some. The sample has roughly 120,000 clones; around 87% are singletons. The source material was peripheral blood, sampled on day 0 of AZD1222 vaccination. Receptors originate from an adult in good health.

The chain links TRBV5-6 to TRBJ1-2; TRBD1 aligns across 7 bases. The germline CDR1 and CDR2 sequences are SGHDT and YYEEEE. This CDR3 region has 18 residues. The trim removed 4 bases at V and 4 bases at J, leaving 19 bases unmatched. The DNA for the CDR3 is TGTGCCAGCAGCGGGACTGAAGGGACAGCCCTTTACCGCTATGGCTACACCTTC. The encoded protein is CASSGTEGTALYRYGYTF.

The chain employs TRBV6-5 and TRBJ2-5, with TRBD1 matching 11 bases. This CDR3 contains 13 residues. Germline V CDR1 and CDR2: MNHEY, SVGAGI. Germline trimming cut 8 bases from V and 5 bases from J; bases unmatched to any gene: 4. CDR3 nucleotides: TGTGCCAGCTCGGGGGACAGGGGGGAGACCCAGTACTTC. Amino acids: CASSGDRGETQYF.

The genes are TRBV19 and TRBJ1-6; D is unresolved. V was cut by 4 bases and J by 9 bases, with 10 bases left in between. Germline V gives CDR1 LNHDA, CDR2 SQIVND (reference sequence). There are 13 residues in the CDR3. This CDR3 reads CASSTVEGSPLHF. Written as DNA, the CDR3 is TGTGCCAGTAGTACCGTTGAGGGTTCACCCCTCCACTTT.

This clone was detected only a few times. The chain links TRBV20-1 to TRBJ2-7, with 8 bases matching TRBD2. Per germline, CDR1 DFQATT and CDR2 SNEGSKA (reference sequence). The length of the CDR3 is 13 residues. After removal of 3 bases from V and 4 bases from J, the junction contained 5 bases not matched to a gene. CDR3 protein: CSASWTSKYEQYF. Here the CDR3 DNA reads TGCAGTGCTAGTTGGACTAGCAAATACGAGCAGTACTTC.

This chain connects TRBV13 to TRBJ1-2, with TRBD1 matching 9 bases. This CDR3 region has 15 residues. CDR1 is PRHDT, CDR2 FYEKMQ, per germline (reference sequence). V lost 5 bases and J lost 2; bases outside the gene matches: 6. CDR3 sequence: CASSLGTGQNYGYTF. CDR3 bases: TGTGCCAGCAGCCTGGGGACAGGGCAAAACTATGGCTACACCTTC. Combining the CDR3 with reference TRBV13 and TRBJ1-2 gives the whole variable domain AAGVIQSPRHLIKEKRETATLKCYPIPRHDTVYWYQQGPGQDPQFLISFYEKMQSDKGSIPDRFSAQQFSDYHSELNMSSLELGDSALYFCASSLGTGQNYGYTFGSGTRLTVV.

The chain uses TRBV20-1 and TRBJ2-3; unclear D gene. Trimming pared 3 bases from V and 6 bases from J, leaving 13 bases between. CDR3 length: 13 amino acids. Per the germline V gene, CDR1 is DFQATT and CDR2 is SNEGSKA (reference sequence). Written as DNA, the CDR3 is TGCAGTGCTAGTTATCTGCCGCGTGATACGCAGTATTTT. Its protein is CSASYLPRDTQYF.

This clone has a single count. Other DNA sequences within the sample encode an identical CDR3. V is TRBV2 and J is TRBJ1-1; possibly TRBD1 for D (5 bases). V lost 6 bases to trimming and J lost 5 bases, with 13 bases between them. The CDR3 contains 13 residues. Germline V gene data show CDR1 as SNHLY and CDR2 as FYNNEI. The CDR3 protein is CASRGQGGTEAFF. The CDR3 coding sequence is TGTGCCAGCAGAGGGCAGGGAGGAACTGAAGCTTTCTTT.

The chain couples TRBV10-3 to TRBJ2-1; TRBD2 matches 8 bases. The CDR3 is 15 residues long. Trimming at V came to 3 bases and at J to 3 bases, leaving 4 bases not matched to a gene. Germline V CDR1 and CDR2: ENHRY, SYGVKD. In nucleotides, the CDR3 is TGTGCCATCAGTGATTCTAGCGGGTTCTACAATGAGCAGTTCTTC. Its translation: CAISDSSGFYNEQFF.

CDR3 sequence: CASSKFHYPHRGPSEQYF. The CDR3 DNA follows: TGTGCCAGCAGCAAATTTCACTACCCGCACAGGGGGCCGAGCGAGCAGTACTTC. This chain uses TRBV21-1 with TRBJ2-7; the table gives TRBD1 as D, unverified against the DNA. TRBV21-1 is deemed a pseudogene. This CDR3 comprises 18 residues.

The chain uses TRBV19 and TRBJ2-6; 8 bases are shared with TRBD1. Looked up from germline, CDR1 is LNHDA and CDR2 is SQIVND (reference sequence). V shed 3 bases and J 12 bases; nucleotides not matched to a gene: 7. The CDR3 loop spans 14 amino acids. In DNA form, the CDR3 reads TGTGCCAGTAGTATTACAGGGGGTGGGAGCGTCCTGACTTTC. Protein product: CASSITGGGSVLTF.

The V call is TRBV5-5, the J call TRBJ2-4, with 14 bases matching TRBD2. The germline gives CDR1 SGHKS, CDR2 YYEKEE (reference sequence). V gave up 2 bases and J gave up 0 bases; unmatched junction bases: 4. This CDR3 has 18 residues. The CDR3 nucleotides read TGTGCCAGCAGCTTACCCGGGACTAGCGGGGGAGCCAAAAACATTCAGTACTTC. This translates into CASSLPGTSGGAKNIQYF.

The chain couples TRBV5-4 to TRBJ1-2; 7 bases match TRBD1. Trimming removed 3 bases from V and 6 bases from J; junction bases left unmatched: 8. The CDR3 runs 14 residues. Per germline, CDR1 SGHNT and CDR2 YYREEE (reference sequence). Here the CDR3 reads CASSSSEGANGYTF. CDR3 nucleotides: TGTGCCAGCAGCTCCTCGGAGGGGGCAAATGGCTACACCTTC.

This clone was recorded once. This sequence joins TRBV29-1 and TRBJ1-2; 7 bases are shared with TRBD1. CDR1 is SQVTM, CDR2 ANQGSEA, per germline. This CDR3 comprises 14 residues. Germline trimming cut 6 bases from V and 7 bases from J; bases unmatched to any gene: 14. Here the CDR3 reads CSVPGPARGSGYTF. CDR3 DNA: TGCAGCGTCCCCGGGCCCGCCAGGGGGAGTGGCTACACCTTC.

The CDR3 bases are TGTGCCAGCAGCCGGCGGGAGGACAGCACCGGGGAGCTGTTTTTT. It specifies CASSRREDSTGELFF. This sequence joins TRBV4-2 and TRBJ2-2; 8 bases line up with TRBD2. This CDR3 has 15 amino acids. J lost 4 bases, V lost 4 bases, and 5 bases had no gene match. Per germline, CDR1 LGHNA and CDR2 YNFKEQ.

This clone was seen once. V gene TRBV6-5 combines with J gene TRBJ2-1, with D possibly matching TRBD2 (5 bases). With 7 bases removed from V and 6 bases from J, the gap between germline ends came to 16 bases. This CDR3 has 14 amino acids. Germline CDR1 reads MNHEY; CDR2 reads SVGAGI. The CDR3 DNA follows: TGTGCCAGCAAAAAGGACCCAGCGGCCAATGAGCAGTTCTTC. Its translation is CASKKDPAANEQFF.

The rearrangement uses TRBV6-5 and TRBJ2-7; 7 bases are shared with TRBD1. Germline-derived CDR1 and CDR2 are MNHEY and SVGAGI. The V and J ends lost 6 bases and 4 bases, in that order; junction bases with no gene match: 6. The CDR3 is 13 residues long. CDR3 loop: CASSQGGEYEQYF. CDR3 nucleotides: TGTGCCAGCAGCCAAGGGGGCGAGTACGAGCAGTACTTC.

The chain recombines TRBV5-4 with TRBJ2-7, with 9 bases aligning to TRBD1. This CDR3 has 14 residues. CDR1 and CDR2 (germline): SGHNT, YYREEE (reference sequence). V shed 2 bases, J shed 3 bases, and the junction held 3 bases outside the gene matches. CDR3 nucleotides: TGTGCCAGCAGCTTACCGGGACAGGGCTACGAGCAGTACTTC. It is translated as CASSLPGQGYEQYF.

The chain recombines TRBV5-6 with TRBJ2-5; no reliable D call. The germline V gene encodes CDR1 SGHDT and CDR2 YYEEEE. This CDR3 is 12 amino acids long. Trimming removed 3 bases from V and 5 bases from J, with 8 bases in between. In DNA form, the CDR3 reads TGTGCCAGCAGCTCGGGTGAGGAGACCCAGTACTTC. The encoded protein is CASSSGEETQYF.

V gene TRBV10-1 combines with J gene TRBJ2-1; 9 positions match TRBD2. Trimming cost V 3 bases and J 5 bases; bases outside gene matches: 5. CDR3 length: 15 amino acids. Germline V gene lookup returns CDR1 WNHNN and CDR2 SYGVQD (reference sequence). The CDR3 loop reads CASSERLAADNEQFF. The CDR3 coding sequence is TGCGCCAGCAGTGAAAGACTAGCGGCGGACAATGAGCAGTTCTTC.